This TCR beta chain emerged from a study of CD8+CD57+ T cells in acquired aplastic anemia. Both TCR beta VDJ combination and CDR3 sequence profiling were carried out. Genomic DNA was the template for this profiling. TCRdb used MiXCR to reprocess the reads, holding one entry per CDR3 protein. The profile shows about 180,000 distinct CDR3 sequences, approximately 45% of them singletons. Germline V lookup: CDR1 SQVTM, CDR2 ANQGSEA. The ends were cut back, 6 bases at V and 2 bases at J, with 14 bases in the middle. The CDR3 length is 13 residues. This clonotype occurred many times. The TCR comes from a human donor in good health. Sequencing was carried out using sorted CD4+, CD8+, or CD8+CD57+ T cells (not recorded which) from PBMCs. The chain is built from TRBV29-1 and TRBJ2-7; D not resolved. CDR3 amino acids: CSVTAQFAYEQYF. CDR3 nucleotides: TGCAGCGTCACGGCACAGTTCGCCTACGAGCAGTACTTC.